A selection of T cell receptor beta chains follows, all from one sample in a study of CD8 T cells in ankylosing spondylitis. TCRdb used MiXCR to reprocess the 5' RACE reads, holding one entry per CDR3 protein. The sample shows about 69,000 distinct CDR3 sequences, over 4% of them seen only once. Specimen: blood, either unsorted or a sorted T cell fraction (not recorded which). The receptors were gathered from a male donor with ankylosing spondylitis or in good health (not recorded which). Both conserved end residues are part of each CDR3. The order of the fields is clone size, D gene, J gene, V gene, CDR3 protein, CDR3 DNA. A D gene is named only where the DNA matches it firmly. Part of the rows lack a size; the others show once, few, many or a class for expanded clones.

many | TRBD1 | TRBJ1-5 | TRBV5-1 | CASSPLAGGGNQPQHF | TGCGCCAGCAGCCCACTTGCAGGGGGCGGCAATCAGCCCCAGCATTTT
many | TRBD2 | TRBJ2-1 | TRBV4-2 | CASRKLAGSLDNEQFF | TGTGCCAGCAGGAAACTAGCGGGGTCTTTGGACAATGAGCAGTTCTTC
many | . | TRBJ2-5 | TRBV5-1 | CASIGPSQETQYF | TGCGCCAGCATTGGTCCATCGCAAGAGACCCAGTACTTC
many | . | TRBJ2-3 | TRBV4-1 | CASSQGAQSTDTQYF | TGCGCCAGCAGCCAAGGGGCCCAAAGCACAGATACGCAGTATTTT
medium-sized | . | TRBJ2-5 | TRBV20-1 | CSANPKETQYF | TGCAGTGCGAACCCGAAAGAGACCCAGTACTTC
. | . | TRBJ2-1 | TRBV2 | CAFCFFVNSESFRPNEQFF | TGTGCCTTCTGTTTTTTTGTCAACAGCGAGAGTTTTCGTCCCAATGAGCAGTTCTTC
many | . | TRBJ1-2 | TRBV20-1 | CSARDEGSGGYTF | TGCAGTGCTAGAGATGAGGGGAGCGGGGGCTACACCTTC
many | TRBD2 | TRBJ2-1 | TRBV29-1 | CSVGVDRGGGEQFF | TGCAGCGTTGGCGTGGACCGGGGGGGCGGTGAGCAGTTCTTC
many | TRBD1 | TRBJ2-3 | TRBV29-1 | CSVVGQGTTDTQYF | TGCAGCGTAGTGGGACAGGGTACCACAGATACGCAGTATTTT
many | . | TRBJ1-5 | TRBV12-3/TRBV12-4 | CASSSTRDDPQHF | TGTGCCAGCAGTTCCACACGGGACGACCCCCAGCATTTT
many | . | TRBJ1-1 | TRBV7-2 | CASSRGRTTEAFF | TGTGCCAGCAGCCGGGGGCGGACCACTGAAGCTTTCTTT
many | TRBD2 | TRBJ2-1 | TRBV28 | CASSGLGLSGEQFF | TGTGCCAGCTCCGGACTAGGTCTGTCCGGGGAGCAGTTCTTC
many | . | TRBJ2-7 | TRBV19 | CASSRDPYPSYEQYF | TGTGCCAGTAGTAGGGACCCCTACCCCTCCTACGAGCAGTACTTC
medium-sized | . | TRBJ2-1 | TRBV20-1 | CSANTNSYNEQFF | TGCAGTGCTAACACGAACTCCTACAATGAGCAGTTCTTC
many | TRBD2 | TRBJ2-1 | TRBV7-8 | CASSGGTIGEQFF | TGTGCCAGCAGCGGCGGGACTATAGGTGAGCAGTTCTTC
. | . | TRBJ1-1 | TRBV7-9 | CASSSANLNTEAFF | TGTGCCAGCAGCTCGGCAAACCTAAACACTGAAGCTTTCTTT
many | TRBD1 | TRBJ2-7 | TRBV6-5 | CASSGRGGNEQYF | TGTGCCAGCTCCGGGCGAGGGGGCAACGAGCAGTACTTC
. | TRBD1 | TRBJ2-5 | TRBV19 | CASSIWTGDQETQYF | TGTGCCAGTAGTATCTGGACAGGGGATCAAGAGACCCAGTACTTC
. | . | TRBJ1-5 | TRBV6-2/TRBV6-3 | CASSPPDGFKPQHF | TGTGCCAGCAGTCCACCGGATGGTTTCAAGCCCCAGCATTTT
many | TRBD1 | TRBJ2-7 | TRBV28 | CASSLPGTVNSYEQYF | TGTGCCAGCAGTTTACCCGGGACAGTTAACTCCTACGAGCAGTACTTC
many | TRBD2 | TRBJ2-1 | TRBV24-1 | CATSDRTGTSGHNEQFF | TGTGCCACCAGTGACCGAACCGGGACTAGCGGACACAATGAGCAGTTCTTC
many | . | TRBJ2-2 | TRBV5-1 | CASSRNTGELFF | TGCGCCAGCAGCCGTAACACCGGGGAGCTGTTTTTT
many | . | TRBJ2-1 | TRBV20-1 | CSASLAWRNYNEQFF | TGCAGTGCTAGTCTAGCGTGGAGGAATTACAATGAGCAGTTCTTC
medium-sized | TRBD2 | TRBJ2-1 | TRBV10-3 | CAISESWTGGGRNEQFF | TGTGCCATCAGTGAGTCTTGGACTGGCGGGGGTCGAAATGAGCAGTTCTTC
many | . | TRBJ2-2 | TRBV14 | CASSQDDTGELFF | TGTGCCAGCAGCCAAGATGATACCGGGGAGCTGTTTTTT
many | TRBD2 | TRBJ2-2 | TRBV2 | CASRSTTSSAGELFF | TGTGCCAGCAGATCGACGACTAGCTCGGCCGGGGAGCTGTTTTTT
many | . | TRBJ2-5 | TRBV20-1 | CSAFGGWGETQYF | TGCAGTGCATTTGGGGGCTGGGGAGAGACCCAGTACTTC
. | . | TRBJ2-7 | TRBV6-2/TRBV6-3 | CASTLSREGEQYF | TGTGCCAGCACCCTAAGTCGGGAAGGCGAGCAGTACTTC